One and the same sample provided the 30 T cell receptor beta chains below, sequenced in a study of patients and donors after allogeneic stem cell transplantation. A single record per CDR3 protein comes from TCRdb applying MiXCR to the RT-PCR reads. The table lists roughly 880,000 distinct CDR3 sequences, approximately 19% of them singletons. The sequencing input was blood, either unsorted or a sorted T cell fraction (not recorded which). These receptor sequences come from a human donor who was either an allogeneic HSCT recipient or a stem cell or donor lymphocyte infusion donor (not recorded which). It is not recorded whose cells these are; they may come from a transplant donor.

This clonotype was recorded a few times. The CDR3 DNA follows: TGTGCCAGCAGCCAAGGGAACCCCGTGGTAGCGGGACACGAGCAGTACTTC. Translation: CASSQGNPVVAGHEQYF. The V and J genes are TRBV3-1 and TRBJ2-7; 8 bases are a match to TRBD2. The CDR3 consists of 17 residues. In germline, CDR1 is LGHDT, CDR2 YNNKEL (reference sequence). J gave up 5 bases and V 1 base, and 13 bases lay outside the gene matches.

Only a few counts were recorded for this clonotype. The CDR3 loop is CATSVNKGSGANVLTF. Written as DNA, the CDR3 is TGTGCCACCAGTGTTAATAAGGGCTCTGGGGCCAACGTCCTGACTTTC. V is TRBV24-1 and J is TRBJ2-6, with D hard to call. Trimming stripped 5 bases from V and 0 bases from J, with 10 bases between. The CDR3 is 16 amino acids. CDR1 KGHDR and CDR2 SFDVKD come from the germline V gene.

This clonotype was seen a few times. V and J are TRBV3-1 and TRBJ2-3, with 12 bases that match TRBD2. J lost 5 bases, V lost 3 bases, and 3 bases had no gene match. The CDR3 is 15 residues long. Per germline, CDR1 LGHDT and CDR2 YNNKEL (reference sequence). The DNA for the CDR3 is TGTGCCAGCAGCCAGACGGGACTAGCGGGAGATACGCAGTATTTT. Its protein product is CASSQTGLAGDTQYF.

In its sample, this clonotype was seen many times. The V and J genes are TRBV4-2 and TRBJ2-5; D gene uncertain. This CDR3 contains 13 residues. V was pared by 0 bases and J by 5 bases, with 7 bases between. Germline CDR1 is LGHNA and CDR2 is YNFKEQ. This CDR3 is CASSQDLAETQYF. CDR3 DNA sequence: TGTGCCAGCAGCCAAGATCTTGCGGAGACCCAGTACTTC.

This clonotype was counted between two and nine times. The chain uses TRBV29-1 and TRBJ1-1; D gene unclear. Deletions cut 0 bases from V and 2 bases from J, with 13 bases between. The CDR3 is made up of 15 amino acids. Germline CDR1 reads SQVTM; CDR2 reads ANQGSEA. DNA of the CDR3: TGCAGCGTTGAAGATCACCCTCGTTCCAACACTGAAGCTTTCTTT. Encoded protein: CSVEDHPRSNTEAFF.

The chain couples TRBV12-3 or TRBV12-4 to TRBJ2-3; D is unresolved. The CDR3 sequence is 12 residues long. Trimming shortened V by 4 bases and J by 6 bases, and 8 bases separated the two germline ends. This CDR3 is CASSSIPDTQYF. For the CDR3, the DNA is TGTGCCAGCAGTTCTATCCCGGATACGCAGTATTTT.

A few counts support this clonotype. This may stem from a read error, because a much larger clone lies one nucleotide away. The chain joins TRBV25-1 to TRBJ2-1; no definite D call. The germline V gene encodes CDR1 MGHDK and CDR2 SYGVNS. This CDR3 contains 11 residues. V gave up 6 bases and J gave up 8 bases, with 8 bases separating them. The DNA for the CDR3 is TGTGCCAGCAGCCAAGTCCATGAGCAGTTCTTC. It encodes CASSQVHEQFF.

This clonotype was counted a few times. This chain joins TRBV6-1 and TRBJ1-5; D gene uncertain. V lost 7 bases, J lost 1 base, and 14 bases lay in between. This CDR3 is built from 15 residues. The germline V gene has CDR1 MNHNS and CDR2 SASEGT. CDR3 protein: CASTARRGSNQPQHF. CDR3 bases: TGTGCCAGCACCGCCCGTCGGGGAAGCAATCAGCCCCAGCATTTT.

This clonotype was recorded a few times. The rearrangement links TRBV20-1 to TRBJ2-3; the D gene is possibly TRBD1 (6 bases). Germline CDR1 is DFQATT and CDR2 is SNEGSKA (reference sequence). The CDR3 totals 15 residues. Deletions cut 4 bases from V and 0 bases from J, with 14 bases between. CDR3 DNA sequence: TGCAGTGCTACTTCCCCGAGGGGGAGCACAGATACGCAGTATTTT. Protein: CSATSPRGSTDTQYF.

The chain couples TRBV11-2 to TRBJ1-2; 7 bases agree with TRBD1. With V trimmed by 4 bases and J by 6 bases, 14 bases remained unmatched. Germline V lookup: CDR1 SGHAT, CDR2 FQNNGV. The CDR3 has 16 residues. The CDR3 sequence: CASSSLTGQPFHGYTF. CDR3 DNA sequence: TGTGCCAGCAGCTCGCTGACGGGACAGCCTTTTCATGGCTACACCTTC.

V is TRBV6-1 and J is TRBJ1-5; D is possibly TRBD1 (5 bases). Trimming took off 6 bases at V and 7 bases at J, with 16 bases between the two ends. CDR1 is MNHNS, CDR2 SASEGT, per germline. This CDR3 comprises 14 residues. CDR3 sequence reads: CASSRDSTRQPQHF. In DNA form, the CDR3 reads TGTGCCAGCAGCCGCGACAGCACACGGCAGCCCCAGCATTTT.

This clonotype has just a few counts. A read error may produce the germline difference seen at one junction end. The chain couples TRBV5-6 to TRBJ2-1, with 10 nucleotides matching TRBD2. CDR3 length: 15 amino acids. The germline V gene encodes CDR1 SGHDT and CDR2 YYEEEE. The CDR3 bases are TGTGCCAGCAGCTTGGGGGCTAGCGGGGGCAATGCGCAGTTCTTC. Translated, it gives CASSLGASGGNAQFF.

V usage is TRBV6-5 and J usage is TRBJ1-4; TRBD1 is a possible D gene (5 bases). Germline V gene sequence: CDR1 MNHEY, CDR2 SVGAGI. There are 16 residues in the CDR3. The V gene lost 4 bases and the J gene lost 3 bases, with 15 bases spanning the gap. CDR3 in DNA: TGTGCCAGCAGTTCTGGGTGGGGCAGCTCTAATGAAAAACTGTTTTTT. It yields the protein CASSSGWGSSNEKLFF.

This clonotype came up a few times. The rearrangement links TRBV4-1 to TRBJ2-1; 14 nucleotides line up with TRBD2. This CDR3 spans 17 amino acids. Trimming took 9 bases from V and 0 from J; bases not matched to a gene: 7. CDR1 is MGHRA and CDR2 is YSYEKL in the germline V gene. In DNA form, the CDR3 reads TGCGCCAGTAGGACTAGCGGGGGGCCGAGCTCCTACAATGAGCAGTTCTTC. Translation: CASRTSGGPSSYNEQFF.

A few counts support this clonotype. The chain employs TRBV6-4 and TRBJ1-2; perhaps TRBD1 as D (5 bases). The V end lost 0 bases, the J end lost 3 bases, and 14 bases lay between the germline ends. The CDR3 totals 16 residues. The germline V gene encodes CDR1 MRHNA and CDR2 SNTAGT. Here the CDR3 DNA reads TGTGCCAGCAGTGACTCCTTGACAGACTTCGACTATGGCTACACCTTC. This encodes CASSDSLTDFDYGYTF.

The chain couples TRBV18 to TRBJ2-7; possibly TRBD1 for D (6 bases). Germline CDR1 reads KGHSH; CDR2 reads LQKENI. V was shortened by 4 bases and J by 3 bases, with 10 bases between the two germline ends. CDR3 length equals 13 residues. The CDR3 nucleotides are TGTGCCAGCTCACGGGACAATGGCTACGAGCAGTACTTC. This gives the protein CASSRDNGYEQYF.

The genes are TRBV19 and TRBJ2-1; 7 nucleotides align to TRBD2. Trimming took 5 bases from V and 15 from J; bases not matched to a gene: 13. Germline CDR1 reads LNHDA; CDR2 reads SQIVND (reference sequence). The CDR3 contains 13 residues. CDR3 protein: CASSSERDAPGFF. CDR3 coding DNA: TGTGCCAGTAGTTCGGAGCGGGACGCCCCTGGGTTCTTC.

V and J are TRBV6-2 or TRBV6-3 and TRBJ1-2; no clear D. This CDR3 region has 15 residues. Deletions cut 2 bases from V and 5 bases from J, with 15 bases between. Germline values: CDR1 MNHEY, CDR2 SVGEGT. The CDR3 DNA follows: TGTGCCAGCAGTTACGACCATCGCCCCTATTATGGCTACACCTTC. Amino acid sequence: CASSYDHRPYYGYTF.

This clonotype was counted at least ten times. Here the CDR3 DNA reads TGTGCCAGCAGTTCCGCCGGGACTAGCGGGGCGACTGAGCAGTTCTTC. Its protein is CASSSAGTSGATEQFF. This chain connects TRBV12-3 or TRBV12-4 to TRBJ2-1; 13 nucleotides line up with TRBD2. The J segment lost 9 bases and the V segment lost 4 bases, leaving 9 bases of the junction unmatched. The CDR3 has 16 amino acids.

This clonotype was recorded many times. CDR3: CASSQEIEGFNYEQYF. The CDR3 nucleotides read TGCGCCAGCAGCCAAGAAATAGAGGGATTCAACTACGAGCAGTACTTC. The genes are TRBV4-3 and TRBJ2-7; tentative D call: TRBD2 (5 bases). The CDR3 is 16 residues long. Per germline, CDR1 LGHNA and CDR2 YSLEER. Trimming stripped 0 bases from V and 3 bases from J, with 15 bases between.

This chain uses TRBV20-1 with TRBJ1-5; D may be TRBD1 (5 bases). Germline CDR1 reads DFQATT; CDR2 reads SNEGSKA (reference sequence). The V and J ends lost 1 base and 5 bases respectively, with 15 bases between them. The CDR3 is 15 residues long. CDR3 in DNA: TGCAGTGCTAGAGTGGTCGAGGGGTCGGATCAGCCCCAGCATTTT. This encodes CSARVVEGSDQPQHF.

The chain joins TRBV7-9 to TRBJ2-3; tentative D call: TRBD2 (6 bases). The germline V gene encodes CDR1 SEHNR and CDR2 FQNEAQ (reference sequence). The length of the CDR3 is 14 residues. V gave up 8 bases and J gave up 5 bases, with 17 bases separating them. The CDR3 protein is CASGQGGPGDTQYF. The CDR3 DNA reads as TGTGCCAGCGGACAAGGAGGGCCCGGAGATACGCAGTATTTT.

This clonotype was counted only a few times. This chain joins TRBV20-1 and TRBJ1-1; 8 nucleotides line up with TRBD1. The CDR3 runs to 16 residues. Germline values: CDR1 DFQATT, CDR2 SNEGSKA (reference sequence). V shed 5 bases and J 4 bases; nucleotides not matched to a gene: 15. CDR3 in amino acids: CSASEPRTGSATEAFF. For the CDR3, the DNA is TGCAGTGCTTCGGAACCGAGGACAGGGTCCGCCACTGAAGCTTTCTTT.

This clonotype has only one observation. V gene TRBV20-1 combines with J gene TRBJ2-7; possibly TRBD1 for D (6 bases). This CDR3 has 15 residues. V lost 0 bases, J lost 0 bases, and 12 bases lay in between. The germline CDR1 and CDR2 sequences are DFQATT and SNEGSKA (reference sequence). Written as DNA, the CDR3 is TGCAGTGCTAGAGATCGTAGGGGGATCTCCTACGAGCAGTACTTC. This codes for CSARDRRGISYEQYF.

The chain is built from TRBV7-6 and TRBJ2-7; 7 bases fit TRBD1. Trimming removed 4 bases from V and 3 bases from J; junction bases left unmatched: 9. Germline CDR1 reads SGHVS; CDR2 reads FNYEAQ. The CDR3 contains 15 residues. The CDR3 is CASSYQQGQRYEQYF. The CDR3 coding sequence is TGTGCCAGCAGCTATCAGCAGGGACAGCGCTACGAGCAGTACTTC.

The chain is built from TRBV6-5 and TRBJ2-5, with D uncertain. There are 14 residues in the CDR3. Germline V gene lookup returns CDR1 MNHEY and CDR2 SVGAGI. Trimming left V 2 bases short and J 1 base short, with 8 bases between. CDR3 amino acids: CASSYGRAQETQYF. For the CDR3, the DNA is TGTGCCAGCAGTTACGGTCGGGCCCAAGAGACCCAGTACTTC.

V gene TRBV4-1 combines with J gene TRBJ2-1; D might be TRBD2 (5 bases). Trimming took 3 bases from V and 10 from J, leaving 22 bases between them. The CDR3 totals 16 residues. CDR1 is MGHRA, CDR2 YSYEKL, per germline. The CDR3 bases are TGCGCCAGCAGCCAGCTACCGGTTATAGGTCAGCGGGAGCAGTTCTTC. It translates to CASSQLPVIGQREQFF.

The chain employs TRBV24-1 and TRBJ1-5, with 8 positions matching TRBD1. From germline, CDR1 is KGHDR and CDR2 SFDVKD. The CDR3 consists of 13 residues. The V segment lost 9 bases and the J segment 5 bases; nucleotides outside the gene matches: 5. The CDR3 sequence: CATLDRAHQPQHF. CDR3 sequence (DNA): TGTGCCACCCTGGACAGGGCGCATCAGCCCCAGCATTTT.

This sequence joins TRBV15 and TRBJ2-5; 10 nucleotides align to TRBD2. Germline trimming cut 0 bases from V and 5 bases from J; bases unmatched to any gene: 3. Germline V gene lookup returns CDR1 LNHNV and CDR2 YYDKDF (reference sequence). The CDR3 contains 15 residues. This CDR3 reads CATSRDLAGGETQYF. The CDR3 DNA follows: TGTGCCACCAGCAGAGATTTAGCGGGGGGCGAGACCCAGTACTTC.

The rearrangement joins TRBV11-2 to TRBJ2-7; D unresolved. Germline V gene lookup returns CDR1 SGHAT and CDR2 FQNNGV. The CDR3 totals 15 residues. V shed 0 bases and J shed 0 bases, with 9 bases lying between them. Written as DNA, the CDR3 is TGTGCCAGCAGCTTAGATAGGCGGCACTCCTACGAGCAGTACTTC. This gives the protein CASSLDRRHSYEQYF.